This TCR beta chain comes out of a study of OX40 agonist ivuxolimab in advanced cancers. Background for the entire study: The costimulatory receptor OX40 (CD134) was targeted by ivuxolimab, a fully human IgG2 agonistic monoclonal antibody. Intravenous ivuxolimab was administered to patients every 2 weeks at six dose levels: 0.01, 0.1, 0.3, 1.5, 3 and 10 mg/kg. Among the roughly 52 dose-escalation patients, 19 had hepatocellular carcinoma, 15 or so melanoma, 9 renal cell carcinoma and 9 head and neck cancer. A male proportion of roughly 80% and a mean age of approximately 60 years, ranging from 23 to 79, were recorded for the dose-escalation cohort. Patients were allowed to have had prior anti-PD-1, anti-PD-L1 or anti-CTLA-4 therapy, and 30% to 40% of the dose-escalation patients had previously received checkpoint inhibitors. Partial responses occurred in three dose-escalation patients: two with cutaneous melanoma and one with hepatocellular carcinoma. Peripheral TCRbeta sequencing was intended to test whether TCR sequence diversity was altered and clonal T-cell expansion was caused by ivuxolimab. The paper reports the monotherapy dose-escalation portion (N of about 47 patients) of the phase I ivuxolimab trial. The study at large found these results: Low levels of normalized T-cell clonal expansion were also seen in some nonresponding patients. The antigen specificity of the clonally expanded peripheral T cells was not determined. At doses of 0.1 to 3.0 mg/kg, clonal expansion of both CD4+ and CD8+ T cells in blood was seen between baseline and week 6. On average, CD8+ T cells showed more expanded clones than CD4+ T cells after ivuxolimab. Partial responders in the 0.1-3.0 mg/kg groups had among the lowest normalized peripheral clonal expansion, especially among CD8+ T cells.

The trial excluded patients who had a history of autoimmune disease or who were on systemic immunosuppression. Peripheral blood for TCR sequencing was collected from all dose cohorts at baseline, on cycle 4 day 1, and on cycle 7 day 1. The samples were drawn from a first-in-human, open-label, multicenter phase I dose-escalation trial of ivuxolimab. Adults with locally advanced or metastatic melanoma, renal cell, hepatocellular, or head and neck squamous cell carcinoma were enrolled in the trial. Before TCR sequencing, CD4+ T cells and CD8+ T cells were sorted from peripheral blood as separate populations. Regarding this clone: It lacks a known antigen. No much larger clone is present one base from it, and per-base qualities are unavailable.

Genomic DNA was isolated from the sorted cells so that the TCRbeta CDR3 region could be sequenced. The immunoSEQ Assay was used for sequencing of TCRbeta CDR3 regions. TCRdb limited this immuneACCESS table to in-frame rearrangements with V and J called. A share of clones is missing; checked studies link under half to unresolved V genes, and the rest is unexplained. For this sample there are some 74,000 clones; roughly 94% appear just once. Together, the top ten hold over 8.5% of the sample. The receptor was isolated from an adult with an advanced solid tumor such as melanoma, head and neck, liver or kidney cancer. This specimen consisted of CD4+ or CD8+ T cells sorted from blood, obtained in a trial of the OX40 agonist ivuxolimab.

The CDR3 protein sequence reads: CASSLNGLTYQETQYF. The DNA sequence follows: TGTGCCAGCAGTTTAAACGGACTAACGTACCAAGAGACCCAGTACTTC. The rearrangement joined TRBV27 to TRBJ2-5; TRBD2 might be the D gene, on 6 matching bases. CDR3 length: 16 amino acids, cysteine to phenylalanine. Only the CDR3 portion is preserved as DNA: 48 bases, with reading frame beginning at the first base. Trimming at the junction amounts to 2 bases on V and 0 bases on J, and the germline ends lie 13 bases apart. Per the germline V gene (reference sequence), MNHEY is the CDR1 and SMNVEV is the CDR2.